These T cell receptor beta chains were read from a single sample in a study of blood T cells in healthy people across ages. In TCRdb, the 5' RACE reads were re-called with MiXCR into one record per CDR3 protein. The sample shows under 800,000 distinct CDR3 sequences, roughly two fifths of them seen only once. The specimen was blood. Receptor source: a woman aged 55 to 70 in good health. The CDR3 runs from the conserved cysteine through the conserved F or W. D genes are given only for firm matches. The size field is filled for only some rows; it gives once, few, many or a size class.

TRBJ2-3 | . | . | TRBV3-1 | CASSHDLPTDTQYF | TGTGCCAGCAGCCACGATTTGCCCACAGATACGCAGTATTTT
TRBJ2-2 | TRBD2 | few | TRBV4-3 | CASSQELAGGVGELFF | TGCGCCAGCAGCCAAGAACTAGCGGGAGGGGTCGGGGAGCTGTTTTTT
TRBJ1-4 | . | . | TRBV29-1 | CSVDGGGGIEKLFF | TGCAGCGTTGACGGCGGAGGGGGTATTGAAAAACTGTTTTTT
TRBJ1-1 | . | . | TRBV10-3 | CAISEPGQQNTEAFF | TGTGCCATCAGTGAGCCCGGACAGCAGAACACTGAAGCTTTCTTT
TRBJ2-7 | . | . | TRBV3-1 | CASSRAATEQYF | TGTGCCAGCAGCCGGGCAGCGACCGAGCAGTACTTC
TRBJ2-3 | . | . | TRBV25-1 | CASQDLHYDTQYF | TGTGCCAGCCAGGACTTGCACTACGATACGCAGTATTTT
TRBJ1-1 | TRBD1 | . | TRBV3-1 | CASSQQGAPTEAFF | TGTGCCAGCAGCCAACAGGGGGCTCCCACTGAAGCTTTCTTT
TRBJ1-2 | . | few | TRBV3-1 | CASSRMNYGYTF | TGTGCCAGCAGCCGGATGAACTATGGCTACACCTTC
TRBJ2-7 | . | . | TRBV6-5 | CASGTWVEQYF | TGTGCCAGCGGTACTTGGGTCGAGCAGTACTTC
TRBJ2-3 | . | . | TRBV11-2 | CASSFGTSTQYF | TGTGCCAGCAGCTTCGGGACTTCTACGCAGTATTTT
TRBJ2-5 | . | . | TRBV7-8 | CTSSLRGETQYF | TGTACCAGCAGCTTAAGGGGGGAGACCCAGTACTTC
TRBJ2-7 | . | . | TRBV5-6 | CASSLGLRYNEQYF | TGTGCCAGCAGCCTGGGACTGCGTTACAATGAGCAGTACTTC
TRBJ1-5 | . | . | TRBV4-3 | CASSQVLVTLNQPQHF | TGCGCCAGCAGCCAAGTATTAGTGACTCTCAATCAGCCCCAGCATTTT
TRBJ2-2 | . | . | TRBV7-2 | CASSSGTRNTGELFF | TGTGCCAGCAGCTCCGGGACTCGGAACACCGGGGAGCTGTTTTTT
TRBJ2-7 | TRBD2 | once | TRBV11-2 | CASGFNSGRGYNEQYF | TGTGCCAGCGGTTTCAATAGCGGGAGAGGATACAATGAGCAGTACTTC
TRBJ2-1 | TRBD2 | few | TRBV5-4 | CASSSLELAVQGNEQFF | TGTGCCAGCAGCTCCCTGGAACTAGCGGTGCAGGGGAATGAGCAGTTCTTC
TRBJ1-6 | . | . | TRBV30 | CAWSLQGNSPLHF | TGTGCCTGGAGTTTACAGGGAAATTCACCCCTCCACTTT
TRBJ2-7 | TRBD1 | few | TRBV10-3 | CASSEVTGGEQYF | TGTGCCAGCAGTGAGGTGACAGGGGGCGAGCAGTACTTC
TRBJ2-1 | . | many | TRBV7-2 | CASSSSSSYNEQFF | TGTGCCAGCAGCTCATCTAGCAGTTACAATGAGCAGTTCTTC
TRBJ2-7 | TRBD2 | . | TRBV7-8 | CASSPPREANVDPYEQYF | TGTGCCAGCAGCCCTCCCCGGGAGGCGAACGTAGACCCCTACGAGCAGTACTTC
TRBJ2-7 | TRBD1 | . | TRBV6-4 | CASSERQGSSYEQYF | TGTGCCAGCAGTGAAAGACAGGGAAGCTCCTACGAGCAGTACTTC
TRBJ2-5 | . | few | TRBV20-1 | CSARRAEETQYF | TGCAGTGCTAGAAGGGCAGAAGAGACCCAGTACTTC
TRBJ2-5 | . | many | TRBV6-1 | CASSALGSGVETQYF | TGTGCCAGCAGTGCTCTTGGGTCGGGGGTTGAGACCCAGTACTTC
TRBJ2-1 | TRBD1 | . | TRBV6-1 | CASRDRGRNEQFF | TGTGCCAGCAGGGACAGGGGGCGCAATGAGCAGTTCTTC
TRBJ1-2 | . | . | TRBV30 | CAGSDSNYGYTF | TGTGCCGGGAGCGACAGCAACTATGGCTACACCTTC
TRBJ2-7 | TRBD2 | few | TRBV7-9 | CASSLGEGLEQYF | TGTGCCAGCAGCTTGGGGGAGGGCCTCGAGCAGTACTTC
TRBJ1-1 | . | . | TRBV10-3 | CAISVGQANTEAFF | TGTGCCATCAGTGTGGGGCAAGCGAACACTGAAGCTTTCTTT
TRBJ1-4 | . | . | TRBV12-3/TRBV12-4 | CASSITGEKLFF | TGTGCCAGCAGTATAACAGGAGAAAAACTGTTTTTT
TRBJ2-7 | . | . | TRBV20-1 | CSASAGDGEQYF | TGCAGTGCTTCAGCCGGGGATGGAGAGCAGTACTTC
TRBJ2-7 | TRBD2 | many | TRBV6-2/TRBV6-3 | CASTPGTSGNSYEQYF | TGTGCCAGCACCCCCGGGACTAGCGGAAACTCCTACGAGCAGTACTTC
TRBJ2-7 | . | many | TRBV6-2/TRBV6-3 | CASSYSYNEQYF | TGTGCCAGCAGTTACTCCTACAATGAGCAGTACTTC
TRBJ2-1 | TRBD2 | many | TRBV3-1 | CASSPVAGSSYNEQFF | TGTGCCAGCAGCCCCGTAGCGGGGAGCTCCTACAATGAGCAGTTCTTC
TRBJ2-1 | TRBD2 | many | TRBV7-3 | CASSQLAGSETNEQFF | TGTGCCAGCAGCCAGCTAGCGGGATCCGAAACTAATGAGCAGTTCTTC